These 21 T cell receptor beta chains originate from one sample sequenced in a study of T cell responses to AZD1222 COVID-19 vaccine. Here immunoSEQ multiplex PCR was the method, and the copy in TCRdb shows in-frame clones only, minus some. The sample has about 170,000 clones; around nine tenths are singletons. The source material was peripheral blood, sampled on day 0 of AZD1222 vaccination. The receptors shown here come from an adult in good health.

This chain joins TRBV20-1 and TRBJ2-1; D not certain. Deletions cut 5 bases from V and 4 bases from J, with 6 bases between. Germline V CDR1 and CDR2: DFQATT, SNEGSKA (reference sequence). CDR3 length: 11 amino acids. The CDR3 loop reads CSAPHYNEQFF. The CDR3 DNA reads TGCAGTGCTCCACATTACAATGAGCAGTTCTTC.

This clone appeared a few times. The V call is TRBV5-1, the J call TRBJ1-5, with 9 positions matching TRBD1. Germline values: CDR1 SGHRS, CDR2 YFSETQ. V was pared by 5 bases and J by 4 bases, with 7 bases of the junction left unmatched. The CDR3 extends over 15 amino acids. Here the CDR3 reads CASSPGTGLNQPQHF. The CDR3, as DNA: TGCGCCAGCAGTCCCGGGACAGGGCTTAATCAGCCCCAGCATTTT. The whole variable domain, remainder taken from reference TRBV5-1 and TRBJ1-5, is KAGVTQTPRYLIKTRGQQVTLSCSPISGHRSVSWYQQTPGQGLQFLFEYFSETQRNKGNFPGRFSGRQFSNSRSEMNVSTLELGDSALYLCASSPGTGLNQPQHFGDGTRLSIL.

The chain couples TRBV18 to TRBJ2-5; perhaps TRBD2 as D (5 bases). CDR3 length: 12 residues. V lost 6 bases and J lost 7, with 12 bases in between. Germline loops: CDR1 KGHSH, CDR2 LQKENI. This CDR3 is CASSLGRGTQYF. CDR3 in DNA: TGTGCCAGCTCCCTCGGCCGGGGGACCCAGTACTTC.

CDR3 sequence (DNA): TGTGCCACCTCACGGGTCCTTGGGGATACGCAGTATTTT. Amino acid sequence: CATSRVLGDTQYF. The rearrangement uses TRBV19 and TRBJ2-3, with no clear D. V lost 10 bases and J lost 6, with 17 bases in between. The CDR3 spans 13 residues. Germline assignment: CDR1 LNHDA and CDR2 SQIVND (reference sequence).

The CDR3 sequence is CASSPEGRRNTEAFF. The CDR3 DNA is TGTGCCAGCTCCCCAGAGGGACGGAGGAACACTGAAGCTTTCTTT. The chain combines TRBV18 with TRBJ1-1; the D gene is possibly TRBD1 (5 bases). The CDR3 is made up of 15 amino acids. Germline CDR1 is KGHSH and CDR2 is LQKENI. With 6 bases removed from V and 1 base from J, the gap between germline ends came to 15 bases.

The chain employs TRBV18 and TRBJ2-3; TRBD2 matches 16 bases. The ends lost 0 bases at V and 1 base at J; junction bases unmatched: 1. CDR1 and CDR2 from the germline V gene are KGHSH and LQKENI. The CDR3 is 18 amino acids. CDR3 sequence: CASSPPGLAGGRTDTQYF. DNA for the CDR3: TGTGCCAGCTCACCACCGGGACTAGCGGGGGGGCGCACAGATACGCAGTATTTT.

The chain combines TRBV15 with TRBJ1-1, with D uncertain. This CDR3 spans 16 amino acids. Trimming removed 0 bases at V and 6 bases at J, with 17 bases between. Germline V gene lookup returns CDR1 LNHNV and CDR2 YYDKDF (reference sequence). The CDR3 DNA reads TGTGCCACCAGCAGAGATAGGGCGGCCCGAACGGCTGAAGCTTTCTTT. Translation gives CATSRDRAARTAEAFF.

A single count supports this clone. The chain joins TRBV3-1 (or the pseudogene TRBV3-2) to TRBJ1-6; TRBD1 aligns across 11 bases. In germline, CDR1 is LGHDT, CDR2 YNNKEL (reference sequence). Unmatched junction bases numbered 5, after V lost 5 bases and J lost 8 bases. This CDR3 region has 15 residues. This chain's CDR3 is CASSEGQGDYSPLHF. CDR3 nucleotides: TGTGCCAGCAGCGAGGGACAGGGGGACTATTCACCCCTCCACTTT.

The rearrangement uses TRBV10-3 and TRBJ1-6; unclear D gene. Trimming cost V 1 base and J 10 bases, with 17 bases left between them. Germline CDR1 reads ENHRY; CDR2 reads SYGVKD. The CDR3 length is 16 residues. CDR3: CAISELDVGSGSPLHF. Written as DNA, the CDR3 is TGTGCCATCAGTGAGTTAGACGTGGGTTCAGGATCACCCCTCCACTTT.

This chain links TRBV5-1 with TRBJ2-2; D perhaps matches TRBD1 (6 bases). This CDR3 is 14 amino acids long. V was pared by 3 bases and J by 6 bases, with 12 bases between. The V gene's germline CDR1 is SGHRS and CDR2 YFSETQ. Here the CDR3 reads CASSSSGDPGELFF. The CDR3 nucleotides are TGCGCCAGCAGCTCTTCAGGGGATCCCGGGGAGCTGTTTTTT.

The chain links TRBV7-3 to TRBJ1-1; D is perhaps TRBD1 (6 bases). V was trimmed by 2 bases and J by 1 base, leaving 17 bases between them. The CDR3 is 17 amino acids. Germline V CDR1 and CDR2: SGHTA, FQGTGA. The CDR3 sequence is CASSLFLLGAGNTEAFF. Here the CDR3 DNA reads TGTGCCAGCAGCTTATTCCTTTTGGGGGCCGGGAACACTGAAGCTTTCTTT.

This clone has just one count. The chain uses TRBV21-1 and TRBJ2-1; the table gives TRBD1 as D, unverified against the DNA. TRBV21-1 is a pseudogene. The CDR3 consists of 14 residues. Written as DNA, the CDR3 is TGTGCCAGGCCATGGAAGGGGTACAATGAAGGGCAGTTCTTC. This gives the protein CARPWKGYNEGQFF.

The chain joins TRBV7-3 to TRBJ2-6; D may be TRBD1 (5 bases). Germline-derived CDR1 and CDR2 are SGHTA and FQGTGA. V lost 1 base to trimming and J lost 2 bases, with 12 bases between them. There are 17 residues in the CDR3. CDR3 DNA: TGTGCCAGCAGCTTAAAAGGCAGGGAAGCTGGGGCCAACGTCCTGACTTTC. Its protein is CASSLKGREAGANVLTF.

Comments on this clone: One end of the junction varies from germline; a read error may be responsible. This rearrangement joins TRBV7-7 to TRBJ2-5; D is perhaps TRBD2 (7 bases). Per the germline V gene, CDR1 is SSHAT and CDR2 is FNYEAQ (reference sequence). The CDR3 consists of 17 residues. CDR3 sequence (DNA): TGTGCTAGCAGCTTAGGGAGGGGGTCAGGGGCAAGAGAGACCCAGTACTTC. Its translation is CASSLGRGSGARETQYF.

The rearrangement links TRBV24-1 to TRBJ1-2; no clear D. The CDR3 loop spans 12 amino acids. Trimming stripped 2 bases from V and 9 bases from J, with 9 bases between. Germline V gene sequence: CDR1 KGHDR, CDR2 SFDVKD. The CDR3 DNA reads TGTGCCACCAGTGATTCCCGCAGTCGCTACACCTTC. This translates into CATSDSRSRYTF.

The V call is TRBV25-1, the J call TRBJ1-1; perhaps TRBD1 as D (6 bases). V was pared by 7 bases and J by 4 bases, with 16 bases between. Per the germline V gene, CDR1 is MGHDK and CDR2 is SYGVNS. This CDR3 is 14 amino acids long. CDR3 protein: CASTRRGGGTEAFF. DNA for the CDR3: TGTGCCAGCACCAGGCGCGGGGGCGGCACTGAAGCTTTCTTT.

The chain has TRBV6-5 and TRBJ1-1; D not resolved. The germline V gene has CDR1 MNHEY and CDR2 SVGAGI. The CDR3 extends over 15 amino acids. V lost 6 bases and J 3 bases, leaving 17 bases between the germline ends. In nucleotides, the CDR3 is TGTGCCAGCAGCCCAAGACTCGTAAGGGACACTGAAGCTTTCTTT. This codes for CASSPRLVRDTEAFF.

J is TRBJ1-6 and V is TRBV15; D call uncertain. V lost 0 bases, J lost 0 bases, and 3 bases lay in between. Germline-derived CDR1 and CDR2 are LNHNV and YYDKDF (reference sequence). The CDR3 sequence is 15 residues long. This chain's CDR3 is CATSRDSSYNSPLHF. The CDR3 DNA sequence: TGTGCCACCAGCAGAGACAGCTCCTATAATTCACCCCTCCACTTT.

This clone appeared a single time. This chain connects TRBV7-9 to TRBJ2-3; no definite D call. The CDR3 spans 14 residues. With 0 bases removed from V and 2 bases from J, the gap between germline ends came to 6 bases. The germline CDR1 and CDR2 sequences are SEHNR and FQNEAQ (reference sequence). The CDR3 DNA is TGTGCCAGCAGCTTAGCTCTCGACACAGATACGCAGTATTTT. Translated, it gives CASSLALDTDTQYF.

The V call is TRBV13, the J call TRBJ2-3, with a possible D match to TRBD2 (6 bases). The germline V gene encodes CDR1 PRHDT and CDR2 FYEKMQ (reference sequence). The CDR3 contains 13 residues. V was pared by 5 bases and J by 6 bases, with 12 bases between. CDR3 sequence: CASSLTSADTQYF. Here the CDR3 DNA reads TGTGCCAGCAGCCTGACTAGTGCCGATACGCAGTATTTT.

This clone was counted a single time. The chain joins TRBV6-5 to TRBJ2-1; 8 positions match TRBD2. J lost 9 bases, V lost 2 bases, and 9 bases had no gene match. The CDR3 is made up of 15 amino acids. Germline V lookup: CDR1 MNHEY, CDR2 SVGAGI. CDR3 nucleotides: TGTGCCAGCAGTTACCGTCGACTAGCGATCGGTGAGCAGTTCTTC. Encoded protein: CASSYRRLAIGEQFF.